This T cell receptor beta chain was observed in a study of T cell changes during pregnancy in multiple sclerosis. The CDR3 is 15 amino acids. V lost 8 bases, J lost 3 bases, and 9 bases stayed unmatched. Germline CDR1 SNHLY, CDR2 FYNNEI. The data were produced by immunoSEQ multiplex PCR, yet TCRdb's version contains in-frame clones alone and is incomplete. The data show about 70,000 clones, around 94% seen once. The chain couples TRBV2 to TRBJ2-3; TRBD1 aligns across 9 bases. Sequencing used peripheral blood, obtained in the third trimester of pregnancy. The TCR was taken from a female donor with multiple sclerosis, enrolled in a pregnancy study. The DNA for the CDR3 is TGTGCCAGCCGCGCAGACAGGGGGTTGACAGATACGCAGTATTTT. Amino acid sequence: CASRADRGLTDTQYF.